Following are 30 T cell receptor beta chains from one sample sequenced in a study of shared clonotypes between healthy human individuals. Produced via immunoSEQ multiplex PCR; TCRdb's table is partial and in-frame only. The table lists more than 2 million clones, over 85% of them singletons. Naive CD8 populations comprised CD45RO-negative cells positively selected for CCR7, excluding terminally differentiated effector memory CD45RA+ cells. Specimen: naive CD8+ T cells sorted from blood. Receptors were obtained from a man aged 18 to 29 in good health.

The chain couples TRBV7-2 to TRBJ2-3; TRBD1 is a possible D gene (6 bases). V was clipped by 1 base and J by 2 bases, with 13 bases between them. This CDR3 has 16 residues. Germline CDR1 reads SGHTA; CDR2 reads FQGNSA. In DNA form, the CDR3 reads TGTGCCAGCAGCTTAGTGGCAGGGGCTATCACAGATACGCAGTATTTT. It encodes CASSLVAGAITDTQYF.

The chain couples TRBV9 to TRBJ1-2; 10 bases are shared with TRBD1. The CDR3 is 14 amino acids. Germline trimming cut 4 bases from V and 5 bases from J; bases unmatched to any gene: 5. Germline V gene lookup returns CDR1 SGDLS and CDR2 YYNGEE. The CDR3 region has the DNA TGTGCCAGCAGCCCCGGGACAGGGGTTTATGGCTACACCTTC. Encoded protein: CASSPGTGVYGYTF.

On this clone itself: The sample carries other DNA sequences with the same CDR3. The CDR3 is CASSLRRNGEAFF. The CDR3 bases are TGTGCCAGCAGCCTAAGGCGGAACGGTGAAGCTTTCTTT. V gene TRBV11-2 combines with J gene TRBJ1-1; D gene uncertain. V was clipped by 5 bases and J by 7 bases, with 14 bases between them. CDR3 length: 13 amino acids. Per the germline V gene, CDR1 is SGHAT and CDR2 is FQNNGV.

The rearrangement joins TRBV19 to TRBJ2-7; D unresolved. V was trimmed by 1 base and J by 3 bases, leaving 7 bases between them. CDR1 is LNHDA and CDR2 is SQIVND in the germline V gene (reference sequence). The CDR3 consists of 13 residues. The CDR3 bases are TGTGCCAGTAGTATAGCCCTGATCTACGAGCAGTACTTC. This codes for CASSIALIYEQYF.

The rearrangement joins TRBV10-1 to TRBJ2-2; a weak D match, TRBD1 (5 bases). The germline V and J ends were trimmed by 1 base and 4 bases, with 10 bases remaining between them. CDR1 and CDR2 (germline): WNHNN, SYGVQD (reference sequence). This CDR3 region has 15 residues. The DNA of the CDR3 is TGCGCCAGCAGTGAGTGGGCCCAGGGCACCGGGGAGCTGTTTTTT. Protein: CASSEWAQGTGELFF.

V is TRBV19 and J is TRBJ1-1; tentatively, D is TRBD1 (5 bases). Trimming removed 4 bases from V and 5 bases from J, with 23 bases in between. CDR1 and CDR2 (germline): LNHDA, SQIVND (reference sequence). The CDR3 contains 17 residues. Here the CDR3 reads CASSNRTSRPKGTEAFF. CDR3 DNA sequence: TGTGCCAGTAGTAATAGGACCTCACGCCCTAAGGGGACTGAAGCTTTCTTT.

Comment on this clone: Other DNA sequences in the sample encode the same CDR3. The V call is TRBV27, the J call TRBJ2-2; 7 bases are shared with TRBD1. Germline lookup yields CDR1 MNHEY and CDR2 SMNVEV (reference sequence). Trimming took 6 bases from V and 2 from J; bases not matched to a gene: 3. The CDR3 is 14 residues long. The CDR3 loop is CASRPGGNTGELFF. For the CDR3, the DNA is TGTGCCAGCAGACCAGGGGGTAACACCGGGGAGCTGTTTTTT.

About this clone: At the DNA level, this CDR3 is encoded by other sequences in the same sample as well. This rearrangement joins TRBV5-1 to TRBJ2-7; TRBD1 matches at 11 bases. Trimming took 3 bases from V and 2 from J; bases not matched to a gene: 4. CDR1 and CDR2 from the germline V gene are SGHRS and YFSETQ. The CDR3 totals 15 residues. CDR3 residues: CASSSGTGGTYEQYF. The CDR3 DNA is TGCGCCAGCAGCTCGGGGACAGGGGGTACCTACGAGCAGTACTTC.

The chain links TRBV27 to TRBJ2-1; 9 nucleotides line up with TRBD1. The CDR3 length is 15 residues. The J segment lost 7 bases and the V segment lost 4 bases, leaving 8 bases of the junction unmatched. Germline CDR1 is MNHEY and CDR2 is SMNVEV (reference sequence). Here the CDR3 reads CASSSGDRAPNEQFF. DNA for the CDR3: TGTGCCAGCAGTTCAGGGGACAGGGCACCGAATGAGCAGTTCTTC.

The J gene is TRBJ1-1, the V gene TRBV6-5; no reliable D call. The CDR3 is 13 residues long. Germline values: CDR1 MNHEY, CDR2 SVGAGI. V was cut by 8 bases and J by 3 bases, with 13 bases left in between. CDR3 DNA: TGTGCCAGCCTCTCGGGGATGTACACTGAAGCTTTCTTT. It specifies CASLSGMYTEAFF.

The chain is built from TRBV9 and TRBJ2-1; TRBD2 is a possible D gene (5 bases). Between the trimmed V and J ends, which lost 4 bases and 4 bases, there was a span of 9 bases. Per germline, CDR1 SGDLS and CDR2 YYNGEE. The CDR3 consists of 13 residues. The CDR3 DNA follows: TGTGCCAGCAGCATAGGACTTTACAATGAGCAGTTCTTC. Translation gives CASSIGLYNEQFF.

The V gene is TRBV12-5, the J gene TRBJ2-7; D gene uncertain. The CDR3 is made up of 12 amino acids. CDR1 and CDR2 from the germline V gene are LGHNT and FRNRAP. Trimming stripped 1 base from V and 5 bases from J, with 6 bases between. CDR3 residues: CASGLAVDEQYF. The DNA for the CDR3 is TGTGCTAGTGGTTTGGCCGTGGACGAGCAGTACTTC.

The genes are TRBV7-9 and TRBJ2-7; 16 positions agree with TRBD2. Germline V lookup: CDR1 SEHNR, CDR2 FQNEAQ (reference sequence). The length of the CDR3 is 17 residues. V was clipped by 4 bases and J by 7 bases; unmatched bases: 10. For the CDR3, the DNA is TGTGCCAGCAGCTCCAGGGGACTAGCGGGAGGGCCGTGGGAGCAGTACTTC. This codes for CASSSRGLAGGPWEQYF.

The chain has TRBV28 and TRBJ2-3, with 10 bases that match TRBD2. The germline gives CDR1 MDHEN, CDR2 SYDVKM. The V and J ends lost 4 bases and 4 bases, in that order; junction bases with no gene match: 5. This CDR3 is 15 amino acids long. The CDR3 sequence is CASSSAGGEADTQYF. The CDR3 DNA reads as TGTGCCAGCAGTTCAGCGGGGGGGGAGGCAGATACGCAGTATTTT.

The gene calls are TRBV4-3 and TRBJ2-5, with 8 positions matching TRBD2. With 0 bases clipped from V and 4 bases from J, the junction kept 7 bases outside the gene matches. Germline V gene data show CDR1 as LGHNA and CDR2 as YSLEER. The CDR3 loop spans 16 amino acids. The CDR3 protein is CASSQDAGGGGETQYF. CDR3 coding DNA: TGCGCCAGCAGCCAAGATGCGGGGGGCGGAGGAGAGACCCAGTACTTC.

CDR3 region: CASSLGDPDRFLEQYF. As DNA, the CDR3 is TGCGCCAGCAGCTTGGGGGATCCGGACCGGTTTTTGGAGCAGTACTTC. The V call is TRBV5-1, the J call TRBJ2-7, with D unresolved. Trimming pared 0 bases from V and 7 bases from J, leaving 20 bases between. Germline V gives CDR1 SGHRS, CDR2 YFSETQ. The CDR3 contains 16 residues.

This clone was seen a handful of times. The chain recombines TRBV2 with TRBJ2-7; 8 nucleotides agree with TRBD2. CDR3 length: 11 amino acids. CDR1 is SNHLY and CDR2 is FYNNEI in the germline V gene. CDR3 sequence: CATSERGQQYF. CDR3 nucleotide sequence: TGTGCAACTTCGGAGCGGGGGCAGCAGTACTTC. Full variable domain (missing parts from reference TRBV2 and TRBJ2-7): EPEVTQTPSHQVTQMGQEVILRCVPISNHLYFYWYRQILGQKVEFLVSFYNNEISEKSEIFDDQFSVERPDGSNFTLKIRSTKLEDSAMYFCATSERGQQYFGPGTRLTVT.

The J gene is TRBJ2-1, the V gene TRBV19; a weak D match, TRBD2 (6 bases). The CDR3 is 13 amino acids. Germline CDR1 is LNHDA and CDR2 is SQIVND (reference sequence). V shed 6 bases and J shed 7 bases, with 13 bases lying between them. CDR3 sequence reads: CASSLGDSNEQFF. Here the CDR3 DNA reads TGTGCCAGTAGCCTAGGGGACTCAAATGAGCAGTTCTTC.

This chain uses TRBV5-1 with TRBJ2-1; the match to TRBD2 covers 13 bases. Looked up from germline, CDR1 is SGHRS and CDR2 is YFSETQ. This CDR3 comprises 17 residues. Unmatched junction bases numbered 4, after V lost 4 bases and J lost 0 bases. The CDR3 DNA is TGCGCCAGCAGCCCGACTAGCGGGAGGAACTCCTACAATGAGCAGTTCTTC. Its translation is CASSPTSGRNSYNEQFF.

A word on this clone: Other DNA sequences of this sample code for an identical CDR3. The chain is built from TRBV19 and TRBJ2-7, with D perhaps TRBD2 (5 bases). The CDR3 sequence is 13 residues long. V was clipped by 6 bases and J by 1 base, with 10 bases between them. CDR1 is LNHDA and CDR2 is SQIVND in the germline V gene (reference sequence). The CDR3 DNA reads as TGTGCCAGTAGCTCCGGGGTTTCCTACGAGCAGTACTTC. Residues: CASSSGVSYEQYF.

J is TRBJ2-5 and V is TRBV7-8; a weak D match, TRBD1 (6 bases). Trimming left V 5 bases short and J 4 bases short, with 11 bases between. CDR1 SGHVS and CDR2 FQNEAQ come from the germline V gene. This CDR3 is 13 amino acids long. As DNA, the CDR3 is TGTGCCAGCAGCCAGGGGTGGGGAGAGACCCAGTACTTC. As protein: CASSQGWGETQYF. Full variable domain (outside the CDR3, taken from reference TRBV7-8 and TRBJ2-5): GAGVSQSPRYKVAKRGQDVALRCDPISGHVSLFWYQQALGQGPEFLTYFQNEAQLDKSGLPSDRFFAERPEGSVSTLKIQRTQQEDSAVYLCASSQGWGETQYFGPGTRLLVL.

With respect to this clone: Other DNA sequences in this specimen translate into the identical CDR3. The V gene is TRBV27, the J gene TRBJ2-7; 7 bases align to TRBD2. The trim removed 0 bases at V and 1 base at J, leaving 6 bases unmatched. Germline V gene data show CDR1 as MNHEY and CDR2 as SMNVEV (reference sequence). The length of the CDR3 is 16 residues. For the CDR3, the DNA is TGTGCCAGCAGTTTATCCAGCGGGACCATTTCCTACGAGCAGTACTTC. It codes for CASSLSSGTISYEQYF.

This chain uses TRBV7-9 with TRBJ2-1; D perhaps matches TRBD2 (6 bases). V was clipped by 0 bases and J by 3 bases, with 9 bases between them. CDR1 SEHNR and CDR2 FQNEAQ come from the germline V gene (reference sequence). The CDR3 has 15 residues. CDR3 in amino acids: CASSLAAGNYNEQFF. The CDR3 nucleotides read TGTGCCAGCAGCTTAGCTGCGGGGAACTACAATGAGCAGTTCTTC.

The gene calls are TRBV10-3 and TRBJ2-7, with TRBD2 matching 15 bases. This CDR3 contains 17 residues. Trimming removed 3 bases from V and 5 bases from J; junction bases left unmatched: 8. Germline V CDR1 and CDR2: ENHRY, SYGVKD. The CDR3 protein is CAISDPGLAGGWDEQYF. DNA for the CDR3: TGTGCCATCAGTGACCCCGGACTAGCGGGAGGGTGGGACGAGCAGTACTTC.

J is TRBJ2-2 and V is TRBV7-2; D is perhaps TRBD2 (5 bases). CDR1 is SGHTA and CDR2 is FQGNSA in the germline V gene. CDR3 length: 15 amino acids. V lost 2 bases to trimming and J lost 5 bases, with 12 bases between them. CDR3 DNA sequence: TGTGCCAGCAGCTTATTCGAGGGTCGGACCGGGGAGCTGTTTTTT. Translation gives CASSLFEGRTGELFF. Full variable domain (outside the CDR3, taken from reference TRBV7-2 and TRBJ2-2): GAGVSQSPSNKVTEKGKDVELRCDPISGHTALYWYRQSLGQGLEFLIYFQGNSAPDKSGLPSDRFSAERTGGSVSTLTIQRTQQEDSAVYLCASSLFEGRTGELFFGEGSRLTVL.

The rearrangement joins TRBV4-3 to TRBJ2-2; a weak D match, TRBD2 (6 bases). The V gene's germline CDR1 is LGHNA and CDR2 YSLEER. Deletions cut 4 bases from V and 0 bases from J, with 27 bases between. CDR3 size: 21 residues. CDR3: CASSLTLGAIAAMTNTGELFF. CDR3 nucleotide sequence: TGCGCCAGCAGCCTGACTTTAGGAGCGATAGCGGCTATGACGAACACCGGGGAGCTGTTTTTT.

V and J are TRBV9 and TRBJ1-1; D possibly corresponds to TRBD1 (6 bases). Germline V CDR1 and CDR2: SGDLS, YYNGEE. This CDR3 contains 16 residues. V was shortened by 6 bases and J by 0 bases, with 18 bases between the two germline ends. CDR3 amino acids: CASTQGGGNLNTEAFF. CDR3 DNA: TGTGCCAGCACCCAAGGAGGGGGGAACCTGAACACTGAAGCTTTCTTT.

On this clone: Within the sample, other DNA sequences also encode this same CDR3. The V gene is TRBV7-9, the J gene TRBJ2-7; 7 bases line up with TRBD1. CDR1 SEHNR and CDR2 FQNEAQ come from the germline V gene (reference sequence). After removal of 5 bases from V and 0 bases from J, the junction contained 4 bases not matched to a gene. This CDR3 comprises 14 residues. CDR3 sequence reads: CASSLGQDSYEQYF. The CDR3 DNA follows: TGTGCCAGCAGCCTTGGACAGGACTCCTACGAGCAGTACTTC.

Turning to this clone: At the DNA level, this CDR3 is encoded by other sequences in the same sample as well. V gene TRBV7-9 combines with J gene TRBJ2-1, with D tentatively TRBD1 or TRBD2 (5 bases each). The V end was cut by 1 base, the J end by 10 bases, with 8 bases between. The germline CDR1 and CDR2 sequences are SEHNR and FQNEAQ (reference sequence). The CDR3 consists of 12 residues. The CDR3 nucleotides read TGTGCCAGCAGCTTAGGACGGGACGAGCAGTTCTTC. As protein: CASSLGRDEQFF.

The rearrangement joins TRBV7-9 to TRBJ1-1; D remains unclear. The CDR3 consists of 13 residues. V dropped 1 base and J dropped 8 bases, with 11 bases sitting between them. CDR1 SEHNR and CDR2 FQNEAQ come from the germline V gene (reference sequence). Here the CDR3 reads CASSLGESLEAFF. CDR3 nucleotides: TGTGCCAGCAGCTTAGGGGAGTCGTTAGAAGCTTTCTTT.